The next 24 T cell receptor beta chains were all read from a single sample in a study of cytotoxic CD8 clonotypes in ibrutinib-treated CLL. Assay: immunoSEQ multiplex PCR; the TCRdb copy retains only in-frame clones and omits some. The sample consists of approximately 60,000 clones, 56% of them appearing once. This specimen was PBMCs, taken after 24 months of ibrutinib treatment. All receptors derive from a human donor with chronic lymphocytic leukemia.

The rearrangement links TRBV10-3 to TRBJ2-1, with D possibly being TRBD2 (6 bases). Germline V gene lookup returns CDR1 ENHRY and CDR2 SYGVKD. V was clipped by 10 bases and J by 0 bases, with 25 bases between them. The CDR3 runs 18 residues. The CDR3 loop reads CATGGARGLSGSYNEQFF. The CDR3 DNA follows: TGTGCCACCGGAGGGGCACGAGGGCTTTCCGGCTCCTACAATGAGCAGTTCTTC.

The V gene is TRBV30, the J gene TRBJ1-3; D is unclear. The germline gives CDR1 GTSNPN, CDR2 SVGIG (reference sequence). This CDR3 region has 14 residues. The ends were cut back, 3 bases at V and 2 bases at J, with 11 bases in the middle. CDR3 sequence (DNA): TGTGCCTGGAGCGTCTGGGAGACTGGAAACACCATATATTTT. It yields the protein CAWSVWETGNTIYF.

In this sample, this clone turned up once. The V gene is TRBV27, the J gene TRBJ1-6, with D uncertain. Germline CDR1 MNHEY, CDR2 SMNVEV (reference sequence). The CDR3 sequence is 18 residues long. V was cut by 5 bases and J by 0 bases, with 17 bases left in between. This CDR3 is CASSLRGPRISYNSPLHF. The DNA of the CDR3 is TGTGCCAGCAGTCTTCGTGGTCCCCGGATCTCCTATAATTCACCCCTCCACTTT.

The rearrangement links TRBV5-6 to TRBJ2-7; D gene ambiguous. Per the germline V gene, CDR1 is SGHDT and CDR2 is YYEEEE. The V gene lost 4 bases and the J gene lost 7 bases, with 15 bases spanning the gap. The CDR3 spans 13 residues. The CDR3 is CASSPGYAREQYF. The DNA of the CDR3 is TGTGCCAGCAGCCCTGGGTATGCTAGGGAGCAGTACTTC.

V gene TRBV21-1 combines with J gene TRBJ2-7; the table calls TRBD2, which could not be checked here. TRBV21-1 is marked as a pseudogene. CDR3 length: 16 residues. CDR3 DNA: TGTGCCAGCAGCACCCCGTGGCTAGCGGTTCCCTACGAGCAGTACTTC. Protein: CASSTPWLAVPYEQYF.

The chain has TRBV10-3 and TRBJ2-3, with TRBD2 matching 12 bases. This CDR3 is 17 amino acids long. Trimming at V came to 1 base and at J to 3 bases, leaving 5 bases not matched to a gene. Germline V gene sequence: CDR1 ENHRY, CDR2 SYGVKD. CDR3 residues: CAISEWTSGDGTDTQYF. Here the CDR3 DNA reads TGTGCCATCAGTGAGTGGACTAGCGGGGATGGAACAGATACGCAGTATTTT.

CDR3 sequence (DNA): TGTGCCAGCAGCCTAGCTCCACAGGGCTACACCTTC. Its protein is CASSLAPQGYTF. The rearrangement links TRBV5-6 to TRBJ1-2; D remains ambiguous. This CDR3 region has 12 residues. Germline V gene data show CDR1 as SGHDT and CDR2 as YYEEEE. Trimming shortened V by 4 bases and J by 8 bases, and 12 bases separated the two germline ends.

This clone was counted only a few times. The chain employs TRBV5-8 and TRBJ1-2, with TRBD1 matching 7 bases. J lost 4 bases, V lost 4 bases, and 7 bases had no gene match. Germline lookup yields CDR1 SGHTS and CDR2 YDEGEE. The CDR3 length is 14 residues. This chain's CDR3 is CASSRDSWGYGYTF. Here the CDR3 DNA reads TGTGCCAGCAGCCGGGACAGTTGGGGCTATGGCTACACCTTC. The variable domain in full, with the rest retrieved from reference TRBV5-8 and TRBJ1-2, is EAGVTQSPTHLIKTRGQQATLRCSPISGHTSVYWYQQALGLGLQFLLWYDEGEERNRGNFPPRFSGRQFPNYSSELNVNALELEDSALYLCASSRDSWGYGYTFGSGTRLTVV.

This clone was counted between two and nine times. The V and J genes are TRBV11-3 and TRBJ1-1, with D possibly being TRBD1 (6 bases). This CDR3 is built from 16 residues. Germline CDR1 is SGHNT and CDR2 is YENEEA. Between the trimmed V and J ends, which lost 2 bases and 7 bases, there was a span of 20 bases. As DNA, the CDR3 is TGTGCCAGCAGCTTACTCAAGACAGGTACTTGGATTGAAGCTTTCTTT. Translating it yields CASSLLKTGTWIEAFF.

J is TRBJ2-5 and V is TRBV5-6; the D gene is possibly TRBD1 (5 bases). Trimming removed 4 bases from V and 2 bases from J, with 12 bases in between. The CDR3 runs 14 residues. Germline V gene lookup returns CDR1 SGHDT and CDR2 YYEEEE. The CDR3 protein is CASSMVTVQETQYF. In DNA form, the CDR3 reads TGTGCCAGCAGCATGGTGACAGTACAAGAGACCCAGTACTTC.

J is TRBJ2-6 and V is TRBV11-2; D is undetermined. The CDR3 has 16 amino acids. Trimming removed 3 bases at V and 6 bases at J, with 15 bases between. The germline V gene encodes CDR1 SGHAT and CDR2 FQNNGV. CDR3 coding DNA: TGTGCCAGCAGCTTGGGTCTTTACATGCTGGCCAACGTCCTGACTTTC. It translates to CASSLGLYMLANVLTF. The complete variable domain, with remaining parts taken from reference TRBV11-2 and TRBJ2-6, reads EAGVAQSPRYKIIEKRQSVAFWCNPISGHATLYWYQQILGQGPKLLIQFQNNGVVDDSQLPKDRFSAERLKGVDSTLKIQPAKLEDSAVYLCASSLGLYMLANVLTFGAGSRLTVL.

The chain recombines TRBV19 with TRBJ2-1; 9 bases align to TRBD2. The junction had 8 bases not matched to a gene; V was cut back by 3 bases and J by 5 bases. Per the germline V gene, CDR1 is LNHDA and CDR2 is SQIVND (reference sequence). The CDR3 spans 16 residues. The CDR3 DNA sequence: TGTGCCAGTAGTATGGCGGGAGGGCCTAGGGACAATGAGCAGTTCTTC. Translating it yields CASSMAGGPRDNEQFF.

V usage is TRBV29-1 and J usage is TRBJ1-2; TRBD1 matches 12 bases. V lost 5 bases and J lost 7; bases outside the gene matches: 11. This CDR3 contains 15 residues. The germline gives CDR1 SQVTM, CDR2 ANQGSEA. The CDR3 region has the DNA TGCAGCGTTACCGGGACAGGGGGCGGCCTTGCTGGCTACACCTTC. Its protein is CSVTGTGGGLAGYTF.

The rearrangement joins TRBV5-1 to TRBJ2-2, with D possibly matching TRBD2 (5 bases). V was shortened by 1 base and J by 6 bases, with 10 bases between the two germline ends. Germline V gives CDR1 SGHRS, CDR2 YFSETQ. The CDR3 is made up of 14 amino acids. DNA of the CDR3: TGCGCCAGCAGCTTGAGGACTGGGTCCGGGGAGCTGTTTTTT. It is translated as CASSLRTGSGELFF. The full variable domain, its missing parts supplied by reference TRBV5-1 and TRBJ2-2, is KAGVTQTPRYLIKTRGQQVTLSCSPISGHRSVSWYQQTPGQGLQFLFEYFSETQRNKGNFPGRFSGRQFSNSRSEMNVSTLELGDSALYLCASSLRTGSGELFFGEGSRLTVL.

The rearrangement uses TRBV10-3 and TRBJ2-7; D uncertain. This CDR3 is 11 amino acids long. V lost 4 bases, J lost 3 bases, and 4 bases lay in between. In germline, CDR1 is ENHRY, CDR2 SYGVKD. This CDR3 reads CAISASYEQYF. The DNA for the CDR3 is TGTGCCATCAGTGCAAGCTACGAGCAGTACTTC.

This chain links TRBV29-1 with TRBJ2-5, with 8 nucleotides matching TRBD2. The germline V gene encodes CDR1 SQVTM and CDR2 ANQGSEA. The J segment lost 4 bases and the V segment lost 5 bases, leaving 15 bases of the junction unmatched. The CDR3 has 16 amino acids. CDR3 region: CSVRPTLSGGRETQYF. The DNA of the CDR3 is TGCAGCGTTCGGCCAACATTAAGCGGGGGAAGAGAGACCCAGTACTTC. Together with reference TRBV29-1 and TRBJ2-5, the CDR3 gives the full variable domain: SAVISQKPSRDICQRGTSLTIQCQVDSQVTMMFWYRQQPGQSLTLIATANQGSEATYESGFVIDKFPISRPNLTFSTLTVSNMSPEDSSIYLCSVRPTLSGGRETQYFGPGTRLLVL.

V usage is TRBV9 and J usage is TRBJ2-1; 9 positions match TRBD1. The V segment lost 3 bases and the J segment 2 bases; nucleotides outside the gene matches: 3. CDR1 and CDR2 from the germline V gene are SGDLS and YYNGEE. CDR3 size: 15 residues. CDR3 sequence: CASSGRDRAYNEQFF. CDR3 nucleotide sequence: TGTGCCAGCAGCGGACGGGACAGGGCCTACAATGAGCAGTTCTTC.

The chain couples TRBV6-5 to TRBJ1-5; D possibly corresponds to TRBD1 (5 bases). CDR3 length: 14 residues. Germline CDR1 reads MNHEY; CDR2 reads SVGAGI. V was trimmed by 0 bases and J by 3 bases, leaving 6 bases between them. The CDR3 DNA is TGTGCCAGCAGTTACTCAGGGGCCAATCAGCCCCAGCATTTT. Translating it yields CASSYSGANQPQHF.

This sequence joins TRBV28 and TRBJ2-1, with unresolved D. Germline CDR1 and CDR2: MDHEN and SYDVKM. Trimming removed 2 bases from V and 9 bases from J, with 11 bases in between. The CDR3 contains 13 residues. The DNA of the CDR3 is TGTGCCAGCAGTTTAGGAGCAAGATTTGAGCAGTTCTTC. Residues: CASSLGARFEQFF. Supplemented by reference TRBV28 and TRBJ2-1, the full variable domain reads DVKVTQSSRYLVKRTGEKVFLECVQDMDHENMFWYRQDPGLGLRLIYFSYDVKMKEKGDIPEGYSVSREKKERFSLILESASTNQTSMYLCASSLGARFEQFFGPGTRLTVL.

This clone occurred a few times. This chain connects TRBV27 to TRBJ1-2, with D maybe TRBD1 (5 bases). V shed 9 bases and J shed 5 bases, with 16 bases lying between them. Germline CDR1 is MNHEY and CDR2 is SMNVEV (reference sequence). This CDR3 is built from 13 residues. CDR3 in amino acids: CASGLAGPYGYTF. DNA for the CDR3: TGTGCCAGTGGGCTGGCAGGGCCTTATGGCTACACCTTC.

The chain employs TRBV28 and TRBJ2-7, with D perhaps matching TRBD2 (6 bases). V lost 6 bases to trimming and J lost 7 bases, with 13 bases between them. CDR1 is MDHEN, CDR2 SYDVKM, per germline. The CDR3 length is 12 residues. The CDR3 sequence: CASSPRDWEQYF. The DNA for the CDR3 is TGTGCCAGCAGCCCCCGGGACTGGGAGCAGTACTTC.

The gene calls are TRBV9 and TRBJ1-2, with 7 bases fitting TRBD1. Germline assignment: CDR1 SGDLS and CDR2 YYNGEE. Trimming removed 3 bases from V and 0 bases from J; junction bases left unmatched: 14. This CDR3 spans 18 amino acids. In DNA form, the CDR3 reads TGTGCCAGCAGCGCACACCAATTGGGACAGACACCTAACTATGGCTACACCTTC. It is translated as CASSAHQLGQTPNYGYTF.

For the CDR3, the DNA is TGTGCCAGCAAACTCGACAGGGGACCCTACAATGAGCAGTTCTTC. It specifies CASKLDRGPYNEQFF. The chain has TRBV27 and TRBJ2-1; 8 bases match TRBD1. Germline lookup yields CDR1 MNHEY and CDR2 SMNVEV (reference sequence). The CDR3 covers 15 residues. V dropped 7 bases and J dropped 2; count of bases not matched to a gene: 7.

CDR3 loop: CASSLWVNTGELFF. The CDR3 DNA sequence: TGTGCCAGCAGTTTGTGGGTTAACACCGGGGAGCTGTTTTTT. This sequence joins TRBV27 and TRBJ2-2, with D unresolved. There are 14 residues in the CDR3. Germline V gene sequence: CDR1 MNHEY, CDR2 SMNVEV (reference sequence). V was cut by 3 bases and J by 2 bases, with 7 bases left in between.